The 25 T cell receptor beta chains listed next were all sequenced from one sample in a study of OX40 agonist ivuxolimab in advanced cancers. TCRdb's table, derived via immunoSEQ multiplex PCR, lists solely in-frame clones and lacks some. The table has 70,000 to 90,000 clones, approximately 80% seen once; the top ten hold under 7%. Specimen: CD4+ or CD8+ T cells sorted from blood, collected in a trial of the OX40 agonist ivuxolimab. Every receptor here comes from an adult with an advanced solid tumor such as melanoma, head and neck, liver or kidney cancer.

The gene calls are TRBV7-9 and TRBJ1-4; D is undetermined. Per the germline V gene, CDR1 is SEHNR and CDR2 is FQNEAQ (reference sequence). The CDR3 extends over 16 amino acids. The V end was cut by 1 base, the J end by 8 bases, with 17 bases between. The CDR3 here is CASSLGFNIPGEKLFF. The DNA for the CDR3 is TGTGCCAGCAGCTTAGGATTTAATATTCCCGGGGAAAAACTGTTTTTT.

The rearrangement links TRBV7-9 to TRBJ2-7, with D tentatively TRBD2 (5 bases). The length of the CDR3 is 15 residues. Germline V lookup: CDR1 SEHNR, CDR2 FQNEAQ (reference sequence). V lost 1 base, J lost 7 bases, and 17 bases lay in between. The DNA for the CDR3 is TGTGCCAGCAGCTTAGGGTCCGTTTCTACGGGGGAGCAGTACTTC. Its translation is CASSLGSVSTGEQYF. The full variable domain, completed using reference TRBV7-9 and TRBJ2-7, is DTGVSQNPRHKITKRGQNVTFRCDPISEHNRLYWYRQTLGQGPEFLTYFQNEAQLEKSRLLSDRFSAERPKGSFSTLEIQRTEQGDSAMYLCASSLGSVSTGEQYFGPGTRLTVT.

The chain employs TRBV10-2 and TRBJ2-2; no firm D call. Between the trimmed V and J ends, which lost 6 bases and 3 bases, there was a span of 11 bases. From germline, CDR1 is WSHSY and CDR2 SAAADI. The CDR3 consists of 14 residues. The CDR3 sequence: CASSQTDYTGELFF. In DNA, the CDR3 is TGCGCCAGCAGCCAGACTGACTACACCGGGGAGCTGTTTTTT.

The genes are TRBV28 and TRBJ2-7, with 8 positions matching TRBD1. The germline CDR1 and CDR2 sequences are MDHEN and SYDVKM. This CDR3 comprises 16 residues. With V trimmed by 7 bases and J by 0 bases, 11 bases remained unmatched. The CDR3 DNA reads TGTGCCAGCATACCACGGCCGGGACAGGACTCCTACGAGCAGTACTTC. This gives the protein CASIPRPGQDSYEQYF.

This chain joins TRBV28 and TRBJ1-2; 11 bases map to TRBD1. CDR1 and CDR2 from the germline V gene are MDHEN and SYDVKM. V lost 6 bases, J lost 6 bases, and 6 bases stayed unmatched. The CDR3 covers 14 residues. The CDR3 coding sequence is TGTGCCAGCAGCCGAAGGACAGGGGGCAATGGCTACACCTTC. Translation gives CASSRRTGGNGYTF.

In nucleotides, the CDR3 is TGTGCCAGCAGTATTACGGGGGCGTTCGATGAGCAGTTCTTC. Encoded protein: CASSITGAFDEQFF. The rearrangement links TRBV27 to TRBJ2-1; D assignment may be TRBD1 or TRBD2 (6 bases each). CDR1 and CDR2 (germline): MNHEY, SMNVEV (reference sequence). The CDR3 sequence is 14 residues long. V was shortened by 5 bases and J by 8 bases, with 16 bases between the two germline ends.

The chain joins TRBV7-9 to TRBJ2-5, with D possibly being TRBD2 (5 bases). V lost 1 base to trimming and J lost 5 bases, with 17 bases between them. The CDR3 consists of 16 residues. Germline loops: CDR1 SEHNR, CDR2 FQNEAQ (reference sequence). For the CDR3, the DNA is TGTGCCAGCAGCTTAGGGCCGACGGGCGGGCGTGAGACCCAGTACTTC. It yields the protein CASSLGPTGGRETQYF.

Details on this clone: Distinct nucleotide sequences in the sample also encode this CDR3. The J gene is TRBJ2-7, the V gene TRBV29-1; 7 nucleotides match TRBD1. Germline trimming cut 5 bases from V and 2 bases from J; bases unmatched to any gene: 3. The CDR3 runs 12 residues. Germline V gives CDR1 SQVTM, CDR2 ANQGSEA. CDR3: CSVLRGTYEQYF. CDR3 bases: TGCAGCGTTCTCAGGGGGACCTACGAGCAGTACTTC.

The chain uses TRBV5-1 and TRBJ2-7; 8 bases match TRBD1. Per germline, CDR1 SGHRS and CDR2 YFSETQ. Losses at the gene ends were 1 base for V and 4 bases for J; bases not matched to a gene: 10. The CDR3 has 16 residues. The CDR3 region is CASSLIQQGGSYEQYF. The CDR3 nucleotides are TGCGCCAGCAGCTTGATCCAACAGGGGGGATCTTACGAGCAGTACTTC. The whole variable domain, filled in from reference TRBV5-1 and TRBJ2-7, reads KAGVTQTPRYLIKTRGQQVTLSCSPISGHRSVSWYQQTPGQGLQFLFEYFSETQRNKGNFPGRFSGRQFSNSRSEMNVSTLELGDSALYLCASSLIQQGGSYEQYFGPGTRLTVT.

J is TRBJ2-3 and V is TRBV19; D may be TRBD2 (6 bases). The ends were cut back, 5 bases at V and 11 bases at J, with 26 bases in the middle. Germline V gene lookup returns CDR1 LNHDA and CDR2 SQIVND (reference sequence). This CDR3 region has 16 residues. The CDR3, as DNA: TGTGCCAGTAGTCGCGCACGGTCTAGCGTGGACCTTGGGCAGTATTTT. The encoded protein is CASSRARSSVDLGQYF. The complete variable domain, with remaining parts taken from reference TRBV19 and TRBJ2-3, reads DGGITQSPKYLFRKEGQNVTLSCEQNLNHDAMYWYRQDPGQGLRLIYYSQIVNDFQKGDIAEGYSVSREKKESFPLTVTSAQKNPTAFYLCASSRARSSVDLGQYFGPGTRLTVL.

V gene TRBV6-1 combines with J gene TRBJ2-1, with 9 bases identical to TRBD1. The CDR3 runs 14 residues. The germline gives CDR1 MNHNS, CDR2 SASEGT. Unmatched junction bases numbered 6, after V lost 7 bases and J lost 5 bases. CDR3 residues: CASNWDRDNNEQFF. The CDR3 nucleotides read TGTGCCAGCAATTGGGACAGGGACAACAATGAGCAGTTCTTC.

CDR3 sequence reads: CASSQVLFQETQYF. The DNA for the CDR3 is TGTGCCAGCAGCCAAGTTCTCTTCCAAGAGACCCAGTACTTC. The J gene is TRBJ2-5, the V gene TRBV4-2, with unresolved D. The CDR3 runs 14 residues. Germline V gives CDR1 LGHNA, CDR2 YNFKEQ. Deletions cut 1 base from V and 1 base from J, with 7 bases between.

This sequence joins TRBV13 and TRBJ2-3, with TRBD1 identical over 10 bases. Trimming took 5 bases from V and 2 from J; bases not matched to a gene: 10. This CDR3 has 17 residues. Germline CDR1 reads PRHDT; CDR2 reads FYEKMQ (reference sequence). CDR3 in amino acids: CASSLGPDRGHTDTQYF. CDR3 in DNA: TGTGCCAGCAGCCTGGGGCCCGACAGGGGGCACACAGATACGCAGTATTTT.

A few counts support this clone. This chain joins TRBV5-1 and TRBJ2-2; TRBD1 matches 7 bases. The CDR3 covers 15 residues. Looked up from germline, CDR1 is SGHRS and CDR2 is YFSETQ. With 2 bases clipped from V and 4 bases from J, the junction kept 5 bases outside the gene matches. Here the CDR3 reads CASSFEGASTGELFF. CDR3 DNA sequence: TGCGCCAGCAGCTTTGAGGGGGCGAGCACCGGGGAGCTGTTTTTT.

The chain carries TRBV4-1 and TRBJ1-2; a weak D match, TRBD1 (5 bases). The V end was cut by 4 bases, the J end by 0 bases, with 18 bases between. The CDR3 totals 17 residues. CDR1 MGHRA and CDR2 YSYEKL come from the germline V gene. This chain's CDR3 is CASSRRRDSLANYGYTF. In nucleotides, the CDR3 is TGCGCCAGCAGCCGAAGGAGGGACTCATTAGCTAACTATGGCTACACCTTC.

This clone came up once. The chain employs TRBV7-6 and TRBJ1-5; 8 nucleotides match TRBD1. The CDR3 loop spans 15 amino acids. Germline CDR1 reads SGHVS; CDR2 reads FNYEAQ. Trimming at V came to 5 bases and at J to 0 bases, leaving 3 bases not matched to a gene. CDR3 loop: CASSAGTGSNQPQHF. CDR3 bases: TGTGCCAGCAGCGCCGGGACAGGTAGCAATCAGCCCCAGCATTTT.

The chain combines TRBV7-8 with TRBJ1-2; D remains unclear. Germline-derived CDR1 and CDR2 are SGHVS and FQNEAQ. The CDR3 loop spans 16 amino acids. The V gene lost 0 bases and the J gene lost 0 bases, with 11 bases spanning the gap. The CDR3 spells CASSLARSGANYGYTF. The CDR3 bases are TGTGCCAGCAGCTTAGCTCGGTCAGGAGCTAACTATGGCTACACCTTC.

V and J are TRBV30 and TRBJ1-1; the D is unclear. Germline CDR1 reads GTSNPN; CDR2 reads SVGIG (reference sequence). Trimming left V 2 bases short and J 0 bases short, with 7 bases between. This CDR3 contains 13 residues. The CDR3 is CAWSLTLNTEAFF. For the CDR3, the DNA is TGTGCCTGGAGTCTGACCTTGAACACTGAAGCTTTCTTT.

The V and J genes are TRBV9 and TRBJ2-5; no clear D. CDR3 length equals 13 residues. CDR1 SGDLS and CDR2 YYNGEE come from the germline V gene. V lost 2 bases and J 2 bases, leaving 7 bases between the germline ends. CDR3 loop: CASSVVPQETQYF. The DNA for the CDR3 is TGTGCCAGCAGCGTGGTTCCACAAGAGACCCAGTACTTC.

This clone showed up just once. This rearrangement joins TRBV5-1 to TRBJ2-7; D is possibly TRBD2 (6 bases). Germline V gene sequence: CDR1 SGHRS, CDR2 YFSETQ. The CDR3 spans 14 residues. Trimming shortened V by 1 base and J by 3 bases, and 11 bases separated the two germline ends. CDR3 sequence (DNA): TGCGCCAGCAGCTTGTTCTCAGCGGGCTACGAGCAGTACTTC. It codes for CASSLFSAGYEQYF.

The chain couples TRBV19 to TRBJ1-5, with D perhaps TRBD1 (6 bases). Trimming pared 9 bases from V and 0 bases from J, leaving 18 bases between. CDR1 is LNHDA and CDR2 is SQIVND in the germline V gene (reference sequence). CDR3 length: 16 amino acids. The CDR3 nucleotides read TGTGCCAGCAAAGGACAGTCACCTAATAGCAATCAGCCCCAGCATTTT. It codes for CASKGQSPNSNQPQHF.

The rearrangement links TRBV6-6 to TRBJ2-7, with TRBD1 matching over 11 bases. This CDR3 is 14 amino acids long. Germline loops: CDR1 MNHNY, CDR2 SVGAGI (reference sequence). The V segment lost 4 bases and the J segment 6 bases; nucleotides outside the gene matches: 5. In DNA form, the CDR3 reads TGTGCCAGCAGTTTGAGGACAGGGGGCGGCGAGCAGTACTTC. It yields the protein CASSLRTGGGEQYF.

This clone was seen only once. This chain links TRBV11-2 with TRBJ1-2; unclear D gene. The CDR3 has 12 residues. The V and J ends lost 5 bases and 4 bases respectively, with 8 bases between them. Germline V lookup: CDR1 SGHAT, CDR2 FQNNGV. The CDR3 DNA follows: TGTGCCAGCAGCCGGACGTCCTATGGCTACACCTTC. It codes for CASSRTSYGYTF.

The chain couples TRBV7-9 to TRBJ2-5, with D possibly being TRBD2 (5 bases). The DNA end favors TRBJ2-7, so the J call may be wrong. Germline loops: CDR1 SEHNR, CDR2 FQNEAQ (reference sequence). The length of the CDR3 is 14 residues. The CDR3 is CASSLVGRTYEQYF. DNA of the CDR3: TGTGCCAGCAGCTTAGTAGGGAGAACCTACGAGCAGTACTTC.

This chain links TRBV4-3 with TRBJ2-6; weak D call: TRBD1 (6 bases). Germline V gene data show CDR1 as LGHNA and CDR2 as YSLEER. Trimming removed 0 bases at V and 4 bases at J, with 7 bases between. The length of the CDR3 is 15 residues. Here the CDR3 DNA reads TGCGCCAGCAGCCAAGATGGACAGGGGGCCAACGTCCTGACTTTC. Protein: CASSQDGQGANVLTF.